This TCR beta chain came from a study of blood T cells in healthy people across ages. This clonotype appeared a few times. This CDR3 contains 16 residues. PCR was performed a second time for roughly 7 to 12 cycles using a sample-barcoded 5' primer and a J-beta primer mix. MiXCR, applied by TCRdb to the 5' RACE reads, yields one record per CDR3 protein. The sample carries nearly 1 million distinct CDR3 sequences, about 51% recorded once. This receptor was identified in a woman aged 55-69 years in good health. The sample was blood. V and J are TRBV21-1 and TRBJ2-7. TRBV21-1 is noted as a pseudogene. The DNA for the CDR3 is TGTGCCAGCACCACCCACCGGCAGGCTAAGTCCTACGAGCAGTACTTC. Residues: CASTTHRQAKSYEQYF.